This TCR beta chain is drawn from a study of OX40 agonist ivuxolimab in advanced cancers. Study-level results: Dosing at 0.1 to 3.0 mg/kg was accompanied by clonal expansion of CD4+ and CD8+ blood T cells by week 6.

Some clones are missing from TCRdb's copy, which holds only in-frame ones; the method was immunoSEQ multiplex PCR. This table holds under 80,000 clones, roughly 87% found once. Germline trimming cut 0 bases from V and 7 bases from J; bases unmatched to any gene: 9. The CDR3 runs to 15 residues. From germline, CDR1 is SGHNT and CDR2 YYREEE (reference sequence). A remark on this clone: Antigen specificity is unknown.

V is TRBV5-4 and J is TRBJ1-1; 7 bases match TRBD1. The origin of this receptor is an adult with an advanced solid tumor such as melanoma, head and neck, liver or kidney cancer. Sample: CD4+ or CD8+ T cells sorted from blood, taken in a trial of the OX40 agonist ivuxolimab. The CDR3 DNA sequence: TGTGCCAGCAGCTTGGGATTTAGACAGGGCCATGAAGCTTTCTTT. Protein sequence: CASSLGFRQGHEAFF. Variable domain in full (rest from reference TRBV5-4 and TRBJ1-1): ETGVTQSPTHLIKTRGQQVTLRCSSQSGHNTVSWYQQALGQGPQFIFQYYREEENGRGNFPPRFSGLQFPNYSSELNVNALELDDSALYLCASSLGFRQGHEAFFGQGTRLTVV.